Presented here are 32 T cell receptor beta chains from one specimen sequenced in a study of graft-versus-host responses after intestinal transplantation. Libraries were prepared by immunoSEQ multiplex PCR; TCRdb keeps only in-frame clonotypes and omits some of them. The repertoire holds about 98,000 clones, with around 86% as singletons. The source material was PBMCs, sampled 255 days after intestinal transplant. The receptors were sampled from a human patient who received an intestinal transplant, so some T cells may come from the graft donor.

This chain connects TRBV6-5 to TRBJ1-2, with a possible D match to TRBD1 (5 bases). The CDR3 is 14 amino acids. Germline CDR1 reads MNHEY; CDR2 reads SVGAGI. V was pared by 4 bases and J by 5 bases, with 14 bases between. The CDR3 reads CASSSGGSYYGYTF. The CDR3 nucleotides are TGTGCCAGCAGTTCCGGGGGATCTTATTATGGCTACACCTTC.

The chain has TRBV28 and TRBJ1-5; D is undetermined. Germline V CDR1 and CDR2: MDHEN, SYDVKM. The ends were cut back, 8 bases at V and 3 bases at J, with 17 bases in the middle. The CDR3 sequence is 15 residues long. CDR3 DNA: TGTGCCAGCGTTGGAGGTAGTGGGTACAATCAGCCCCAGCATTTT. Translated, it gives CASVGGSGYNQPQHF.

This chain joins TRBV5-1 and TRBJ2-7; D ambiguous. Germline assignment: CDR1 SGHRS and CDR2 YFSETQ. This CDR3 is built from 19 residues. The ends were cut back, 4 bases at V and 4 bases at J, with 30 bases in the middle. Here the CDR3 reads CASSLDTVGLRPPGYEQYF. The CDR3 coding sequence is TGCGCCAGCAGCCTTGACACGGTGGGTCTGCGCCCCCCTGGTTACGAGCAGTACTTC.

CDR3 bases: TGTGCCAGCAGCCCCAATTCCGGGACTAGCGGAGATACGCAGTATTTT. This gives the protein CASSPNSGTSGDTQYF. The V gene is TRBV9, the J gene TRBJ2-3; TRBD2 aligns across 11 bases. CDR3 length: 16 residues. Per germline, CDR1 SGDLS and CDR2 YYNGEE. The V and J ends lost 4 bases and 5 bases, in that order; junction bases with no gene match: 9. Drawing the rest from reference TRBV9 and TRBJ2-3, the complete variable domain is DSGVTQTPKHLITATGQRVTLRCSPRSGDLSVYWYQQSLDQGLQFLIQYYNGEERAKGNILERFSAQQFPDLHSELNLSSLELGDSALYFCASSPNSGTSGDTQYFGPGTRLTVL.

The chain links TRBV7-9 to TRBJ2-3, with 7 bases lining up with TRBD2. This CDR3 contains 14 residues. V was clipped by 5 bases and J by 2 bases; unmatched bases: 4. Germline CDR1 SEHNR, CDR2 FQNEAQ (reference sequence). The CDR3 DNA reads TGTGCCAGCAGCCCGGGGGGATACACAGATACGCAGTATTTT. It translates to CASSPGGYTDTQYF.

The V call is TRBV15, the J call TRBJ1-2; 8 positions match TRBD1. The CDR3 loop spans 17 amino acids. CDR1 and CDR2 (germline): LNHNV, YYDKDF (reference sequence). V lost 4 bases, J lost 4 bases, and 14 bases stayed unmatched. CDR3 DNA sequence: TGTGCCACCAGCACGAGCAGGGGGCTACCCCCATCCTATGGCTACACCTTC. This codes for CATSTSRGLPPSYGYTF.

The V and J genes are TRBV5-1 and TRBJ2-2, with D hard to call. Germline values: CDR1 SGHRS, CDR2 YFSETQ. The length of the CDR3 is 17 residues. Trimming took 4 bases from V and 1 from J, leaving 17 bases between them. The CDR3, as DNA: TGCGCCAGCAGCCCCGTAGCCCTTGGGCAGAACACCGGGGAGCTGTTTTTT. Protein: CASSPVALGQNTGELFF.

This clone was detected only once. The genes are TRBV29-1 and TRBJ2-5; D gene uncertain. V was clipped by 7 bases and J by 2 bases, with 20 bases between them. The germline CDR1 and CDR2 sequences are SQVTM and ANQGSEA. There are 15 residues in the CDR3. CDR3 nucleotide sequence: TGCAGCGCTTCCGAGAGCCCACGCCCGCAAGAGACCCAGTACTTC. Its protein is CSASESPRPQETQYF.

The genes are TRBV28 and TRBJ1-4; 9 nucleotides agree with TRBD1. V lost 2 bases, J lost 3 bases, and 4 bases stayed unmatched. This CDR3 has 16 residues. Germline V gives CDR1 MDHEN, CDR2 SYDVKM. The CDR3, as DNA: TGTGCCAGCAGTTTACCTCGACAGGGGGCTAATGAAAAACTGTTTTTT. Amino acids: CASSLPRQGANEKLFF. Based on the CDR3 plus reference TRBV28 and TRBJ1-4, the full variable domain is DVKVTQSSRYLVKRTGEKVFLECVQDMDHENMFWYRQDPGLGLRLIYFSYDVKMKEKGDIPEGYSVSREKKERFSLILESASTNQTSMYLCASSLPRQGANEKLFFGSGTQLSVL.

The rearrangement uses TRBV7-9 and TRBJ2-2; TRBD2 aligns across 10 bases. The germline V gene has CDR1 SEHNR and CDR2 FQNEAQ (reference sequence). CDR3 length equals 16 residues. V shed 5 bases and J 7 bases; nucleotides not matched to a gene: 10. CDR3: CASSPGASGGHGELFF. CDR3 in DNA: TGTGCCAGCAGCCCTGGGGCTAGCGGGGGTCACGGGGAGCTGTTTTTT.

J is TRBJ2-5 and V is TRBV28, with TRBD1 matching 10 bases. The germline CDR1 and CDR2 sequences are MDHEN and SYDVKM. The CDR3 extends over 15 amino acids. The J segment lost 2 bases and the V segment lost 6 bases, leaving 6 bases of the junction unmatched. The CDR3, as DNA: TGTGCCAGCAGCCTGGGACAGGGGAGGCAAGAGACCCAGTACTTC. It yields the protein CASSLGQGRQETQYF.

The chain is built from TRBV7-2 and TRBJ2-3; 10 bases are a match to TRBD2. Germline V gives CDR1 SGHTA, CDR2 FQGNSA. J was trimmed by 1 base and V by 4 bases; bases with no gene match: 8. CDR3 size: 17 residues. CDR3 sequence: CASSSQAGGPGTDTQYF. The CDR3 nucleotides are TGTGCCAGCAGCTCCCAAGCGGGGGGGCCCGGCACAGATACGCAGTATTTT.

Here the CDR3 reads CASREHQSRNSPLHF. CDR3 coding DNA: TGTGCCAGCAGGGAACACCAAAGTAGGAATTCACCCCTCCACTTT. The chain couples TRBV2 to TRBJ1-6; D call uncertain. Germline lookup yields CDR1 SNHLY and CDR2 FYNNEI. The length of the CDR3 is 15 residues. V was trimmed by 6 bases and J by 7 bases, leaving 16 bases between them.

This chain uses TRBV4-1 with TRBJ2-7; D call uncertain. The germline V and J ends were trimmed by 1 base and 1 base, with 5 bases remaining between them. CDR3 size: 13 residues. Germline V gene sequence: CDR1 MGHRA, CDR2 YSYEKL. The CDR3 DNA follows: TGCGCCAGCAGCCAAGTCCCGTCCTACGAGCAGTACTTC. This codes for CASSQVPSYEQYF.

The chain has TRBV5-6 and TRBJ2-3, with D perhaps TRBD2 (6 bases). The CDR3 contains 14 residues. Trimming pared 2 bases from V and 1 base from J, leaving 8 bases between. Germline V lookup: CDR1 SGHDT, CDR2 YYEEEE. The CDR3 spells CASSFASGTDTQYF. The CDR3 nucleotides read TGTGCCAGCAGCTTTGCTAGCGGCACAGATACGCAGTATTTT.

The gene calls are TRBV30 and TRBJ2-3, with 8 positions matching TRBD2. V lost 2 bases to trimming and J lost 3 bases; unmatched junction nucleotides: 4. Germline V gene sequence: CDR1 GTSNPN, CDR2 SVGIG (reference sequence). The CDR3 is 14 amino acids. The CDR3 region has the DNA TGTGCCTGGAGTCCCGGGGGGGGGACAGATACGCAGTATTTT. Its translation is CAWSPGGGTDTQYF.

This clone was counted a single time. The V and J genes are TRBV6-1 and TRBJ2-3; no firm D call. This CDR3 comprises 14 residues. CDR1 and CDR2 from the germline V gene are MNHNS and SASEGT. The V and J ends lost 3 bases and 4 bases respectively, with 11 bases between them. Written as DNA, the CDR3 is TGTGCCAGCAGTGATCACCCCGCGGCAGATACGCAGTATTTT. Translated: CASSDHPAADTQYF.

The sample holds one count of this clone. The CDR3 sequence: CASSMTGGYEQYF. The DNA for the CDR3 is TGTGCCAGTAGTATGACAGGGGGATACGAGCAGTACTTC. V is TRBV19 and J is TRBJ2-7, with 9 positions matching TRBD1. Unmatched junction bases numbered 1, after V lost 3 bases and J lost 4 bases. In germline, CDR1 is LNHDA, CDR2 SQIVND (reference sequence). This CDR3 spans 13 amino acids. Based on the CDR3 plus reference TRBV19 and TRBJ2-7, the full variable domain is DGGITQSPKYLFRKEGQNVTLSCEQNLNHDAMYWYRQDPGQGLRLIYYSQIVNDFQKGDIAEGYSVSREKKESFPLTVTSAQKNPTAFYLCASSMTGGYEQYFGPGTRLTVT.

This chain links TRBV29-1 with TRBJ2-2; 11 bases agree with TRBD2. The CDR3 spans 17 residues. Germline V gene sequence: CDR1 SQVTM, CDR2 ANQGSEA. J lost 4 bases, V lost 0 bases, and 7 bases had no gene match. The CDR3 reads CSVEDLSSGGATGELFF. CDR3 coding DNA: TGCAGCGTTGAAGATCTGAGTAGCGGGGGGGCCACCGGGGAGCTGTTTTTT.

This rearrangement joins TRBV6-6 to TRBJ2-1; D possibly corresponds to TRBD1 (5 bases). The germline V gene has CDR1 MNHNY and CDR2 SVGAGI (reference sequence). The CDR3 spans 13 residues. The V gene lost 0 bases and the J gene lost 10 bases, with 10 bases spanning the gap. The CDR3 region is CASSYSKDTEQFF. DNA of the CDR3: TGTGCCAGCAGTTACTCGAAGGACACCGAGCAGTTCTTC.

This chain joins TRBV5-6 and TRBJ2-5; TRBD2 aligns across 14 bases. The CDR3 totals 15 residues. CDR1 and CDR2 (germline): SGHDT, YYEEEE. The ends lost 3 bases at V and 5 bases at J; junction bases unmatched: 3. The CDR3 region is CASSSGTSGGETQYF. For the CDR3, the DNA is TGTGCCAGCAGCTCCGGGACTAGCGGGGGTGAGACCCAGTACTTC.

The rearrangement links TRBV28 to TRBJ2-5; tentatively, D is TRBD1 (5 bases). CDR1 and CDR2 (germline): MDHEN, SYDVKM. The ends were cut back, 7 bases at V and 4 bases at J, with 13 bases in the middle. The CDR3 sequence is 13 residues long. The CDR3 sequence: CASNPPQGETQYF. In DNA, the CDR3 is TGTGCCAGCAACCCCCCGCAGGGAGAGACCCAGTACTTC. The full variable domain, rest sourced from reference TRBV28 and TRBJ2-5, is DVKVTQSSRYLVKRTGEKVFLECVQDMDHENMFWYRQDPGLGLRLIYFSYDVKMKEKGDIPEGYSVSREKKERFSLILESASTNQTSMYLCASNPPQGETQYFGPGTRLLVL.

The chain links TRBV15 to TRBJ2-7, with D perhaps being TRBD1 or TRBD2 (5 bases each). In germline, CDR1 is LNHNV, CDR2 YYDKDF (reference sequence). The CDR3 is 14 residues long. Trimming left V 5 bases short and J 3 bases short, with 14 bases between. The CDR3 reads CATSLHRDDYEQYF. CDR3 in DNA: TGTGCCACCAGCCTGCACCGGGACGACTACGAGCAGTACTTC.

This clone was counted a few times. The genes are TRBV7-9 and TRBJ2-7; 13 nucleotides match TRBD2. This CDR3 is 17 amino acids long. Germline CDR1 is SEHNR and CDR2 is FQNEAQ (reference sequence). The J segment lost 7 bases and the V segment lost 5 bases, leaving 14 bases of the junction unmatched. CDR3 residues: CASSDGLAGVPVEEQYF. The CDR3 region has the DNA TGTGCCAGCAGCGACGGACTAGCGGGAGTACCTGTGGAAGAGCAGTACTTC.

The rearrangement joins TRBV28 to TRBJ2-7; 10 positions match TRBD2. V was pared by 5 bases and J by 6 bases, with 13 bases of the junction left unmatched. This CDR3 region has 16 residues. Germline CDR1 reads MDHEN; CDR2 reads SYDVKM. The CDR3 nucleotides read TGTGCCAGCAGTCCCCTCCTAGCGGGAGCCCTCAGCGAGCAGTACTTC. Translation gives CASSPLLAGALSEQYF.

This clone occurred once. The V gene is TRBV6-4, the J gene TRBJ2-1; 10 bases fit TRBD2. The CDR3 consists of 14 residues. V shed 3 bases, J shed 4 bases, and the junction held 0 bases outside the gene matches. Germline lookup yields CDR1 MRHNA and CDR2 SNTAGT. The CDR3: CASSEAGGYNEQFF. Here the CDR3 DNA reads TGTGCCAGCAGTGAAGCGGGGGGGTACAATGAGCAGTTCTTC.

This chain connects TRBV28 to TRBJ2-5; a weak D match, TRBD1 (6 bases). This CDR3 comprises 13 residues. Germline V gives CDR1 MDHEN, CDR2 SYDVKM. V was cut by 11 bases and J by 5 bases, with 18 bases left in between. This chain's CDR3 is CAVGGQRRETQYF. CDR3 nucleotide sequence: TGTGCCGTTGGGGGACAACGGAGGGAGACCCAGTACTTC.

The chain is built from TRBV5-4 and TRBJ2-2, with TRBD2 identical over 7 bases. The CDR3 loop spans 15 amino acids. Germline assignment: CDR1 SGHNT and CDR2 YYREEE (reference sequence). V lost 0 bases and J lost 4; bases outside the gene matches: 3. CDR3 region: CASSLAVAGTGELFF. The DNA for the CDR3 is TGTGCCAGCAGCTTGGCGGTAGCGGGCACCGGGGAGCTGTTTTTT. The entire variable domain, with the rest obtained from reference TRBV5-4 and TRBJ2-2, is as follows: ETGVTQSPTHLIKTRGQQVTLRCSSQSGHNTVSWYQQALGQGPQFIFQYYREEENGRGNFPPRFSGLQFPNYSSELNVNALELDDSALYLCASSLAVAGTGELFFGEGSRLTVL.

This chain links TRBV9 with TRBJ2-7, with D perhaps given as TRBD1 or TRBD2 (5 bases each). Per germline, CDR1 SGDLS and CDR2 YYNGEE. Deletions cut 3 bases from V and 4 bases from J, with 20 bases between. CDR3 length equals 16 residues. The CDR3 DNA is TGTGCCAGCAGCGCGGGGACGACCCTGTTACCTTACGAGCAGTACTTC. Its protein product is CASSAGTTLLPYEQYF.

This chain connects TRBV19 to TRBJ2-2; D gene uncertain. Germline V gene lookup returns CDR1 LNHDA and CDR2 SQIVND (reference sequence). Trimming took 2 bases from V and 3 from J, leaving 7 bases between them. CDR3 length: 14 residues. CDR3 amino acids: CASSILGYTGELFF. CDR3 nucleotide sequence: TGTGCCAGTAGTATACTCGGATACACCGGGGAGCTGTTTTTT.

This chain links TRBV5-1 with TRBJ1-1; D is undetermined. Trimming cost V 0 bases and J 8 bases, with 11 bases left between them. The CDR3 is made up of 13 amino acids. Looked up from germline, CDR1 is SGHRS and CDR2 is YFSETQ. The CDR3 here is CASSLAGPAEAFF. DNA for the CDR3: TGCGCCAGCAGCTTGGCCGGACCAGCGGAAGCTTTCTTT.

The chain uses TRBV10-3 and TRBJ2-7; TRBD1 is a possible D gene (5 bases). V was clipped by 7 bases and J by 3 bases, with 13 bases between them. The CDR3 has 13 amino acids. Germline CDR1 is ENHRY and CDR2 is SYGVKD. CDR3 DNA sequence: TGTGCCATCAAAGCCAGGGCCATCTACGAGCAGTACGTC. Its translation: CAIKARAIYEQYV.